What follows are 11 T cell receptor beta chains derived from one specimen sequenced in a study of T cells after somatic rescue of genetic block. Profiled with immunoSEQ multiplex PCR; TCRdb holds only in-frame clones, not every one. Of tens of thousands of clones listed, over 80% are singletons. Sample: peripheral blood mononuclear cells (PBMCs). Receptors were obtained from a woman between 18 and 29 years old.

In this sample, this clone turned up once. The chain links TRBV27 to TRBJ1-6; a possible D gene is TRBD1 (5 bases). The V gene lost 6 bases and the J gene lost 0 bases, with 9 bases spanning the gap. The germline gives CDR1 MNHEY, CDR2 SMNVEV (reference sequence). The CDR3 contains 15 residues. CDR3 region: CASRGRVSYNSPLHF. The CDR3 region has the DNA TGTGCCAGCAGGGGACGGGTCTCCTATAATTCACCCCTCCACTTT.

The rearrangement links TRBV9 to TRBJ2-1, with 7 positions matching TRBD2. V lost 4 bases to trimming and J lost 5 bases; unmatched junction nucleotides: 6. Germline CDR1 SGDLS, CDR2 YYNGEE. The CDR3 has 14 residues. The CDR3 nucleotides are TGTGCCAGCAGCTGGACCGGGACTAACAATGAGCAGTTCTTC. Protein sequence: CASSWTGTNNEQFF.

The chain couples TRBV2 to TRBJ2-1, with TRBD2 matching 12 bases. Germline V lookup: CDR1 SNHLY, CDR2 FYNNEI. The V gene end was trimmed by 8 bases and the J gene end by 9 bases; junction bases not matched to a gene: 11. The CDR3 runs to 15 residues. The CDR3: CASLTSGRLGGEQFF. The CDR3 nucleotides are TGTGCCAGCCTGACTAGCGGGAGACTCGGCGGTGAGCAGTTCTTC.

CDR3 DNA: TGTGCCACCCGACAGGGGCCCCTCCTGGGGGGCTACACCTTC. Translating it yields CATRQGPLLGGYTF. The rearrangement uses TRBV19 and TRBJ1-2, with 8 bases lining up with TRBD1. V trimming: 10 bases; J trimming: 8 bases; junction bases outside the gene matches: 15. The CDR3 totals 14 residues. Germline values: CDR1 LNHDA, CDR2 SQIVND (reference sequence).

This clone turned up a few times. The chain joins TRBV5-1 to TRBJ1-1, with a possible D match to TRBD1 (5 bases). Germline assignment: CDR1 SGHRS and CDR2 YFSETQ. The CDR3 is 15 residues long. Deletions cut 0 bases from V and 0 bases from J, with 9 bases between. The CDR3 nucleotides read TGCGCCAGCAGCTTGGAGTCAGGGATGAACACTGAAGCTTTCTTT. Amino acids: CASSLESGMNTEAFF.

J is TRBJ2-7 and V is TRBV28, with 10 bases lining up with TRBD1. V lost 2 bases and J lost 2; bases outside the gene matches: 3. In germline, CDR1 is MDHEN, CDR2 SYDVKM. This CDR3 is 15 amino acids long. The CDR3 DNA follows: TGTGCCAGCAGTTTAGACAGGGGGCCCCCCTACGAGCAGTACTTC. This gives the protein CASSLDRGPPYEQYF. The variable domain in full, completed from reference TRBV28 and TRBJ2-7, reads DVKVTQSSRYLVKRTGEKVFLECVQDMDHENMFWYRQDPGLGLRLIYFSYDVKMKEKGDIPEGYSVSREKKERFSLILESASTNQTSMYLCASSLDRGPPYEQYFGPGTRLTVT.

The chain carries TRBV9 and TRBJ2-6; 9 nucleotides align to TRBD1. The CDR3 length is 18 residues. The germline V gene encodes CDR1 SGDLS and CDR2 YYNGEE. V lost 4 bases and J lost 4; bases outside the gene matches: 12. The DNA of the CDR3 is TGTGCCAGCAGCCCCTATCCCGGGACAGGGAACGGGGCCAACGTCCTGACTTTC. This translates into CASSPYPGTGNGANVLTF.

CDR3 residues: CASSYRDYEQYF. CDR3 bases: TGCGCCAGCAGCTACAGGGACTACGAGCAGTACTTC. J is TRBJ2-7 and V is TRBV5-1; D is possibly TRBD1 (6 bases). The CDR3 totals 12 residues. Germline-derived CDR1 and CDR2 are SGHRS and YFSETQ. Deletions cut 3 bases from V and 3 bases from J, with 7 bases between. The full variable domain, with the rest looked up from reference TRBV5-1 and TRBJ2-7, is KAGVTQTPRYLIKTRGQQVTLSCSPISGHRSVSWYQQTPGQGLQFLFEYFSETQRNKGNFPGRFSGRQFSNSRSEMNVSTLELGDSALYLCASSYRDYEQYFGPGTRLTVT.

This clone has just one count. The gene calls are TRBV6-5 and TRBJ2-5, with 8 nucleotides matching TRBD2. V trimming: 6 bases; J trimming: 4 bases; junction bases outside the gene matches: 4. Germline CDR1 MNHEY, CDR2 SVGAGI. The CDR3 runs 13 residues. The CDR3 protein is CASSWSGRETQYF. In nucleotides, the CDR3 is TGTGCCAGCAGCTGGAGCGGGAGAGAGACCCAGTACTTC.

This clone was observed once. The chain carries TRBV9 and TRBJ2-3; no firm D call. Germline V gene lookup returns CDR1 SGDLS and CDR2 YYNGEE. Trimming took off 4 bases at V and 4 bases at J, with 13 bases between the two ends. The CDR3 extends over 14 amino acids. The CDR3 is CASSPPVRSDTQYF. CDR3 DNA sequence: TGTGCCAGCAGCCCCCCCGTCCGCTCAGATACGCAGTATTTT.

The V call is TRBV19, the J call TRBJ1-2; the D is unclear. The CDR3 runs 15 residues. V was shortened by 7 bases and J by 1 base, with 16 bases between the two germline ends. Germline V gives CDR1 LNHDA, CDR2 SQIVND (reference sequence). CDR3 region: CASTPRRGINYGYTF. CDR3 nucleotide sequence: TGTGCCAGTACACCCCGACGAGGAATTAACTATGGCTACACCTTC.